The next 4 T cell receptor beta chains were all read from a single sample in a study of cytomegalovirus exposure and HLA in healthy donors. The PCR ran on 60 Vbeta and 13 Jbeta primers. Assay used: immunoSEQ multiplex PCR; TCRdb lists only in-frame clones, some missing. The data contain under 200,000 clones, 65% to 85% of them singletons. Source material: PBMCs. The receptors were sampled from a woman aged 30 to 39 in good health and CMV-seropositive.

This clone was seen only a few times. V gene TRBV4-2 combines with J gene TRBJ1-3, with D possibly being TRBD1 (6 bases). Trimming left V 0 bases short and J 0 bases short, with 21 bases between. Germline loops: CDR1 LGHNA, CDR2 YNFKEQ. CDR3 length: 20 residues. The CDR3 nucleotides read TGTGCCAGCAGCCAAGAAGGGCAGGGGTTTGGAATTCACTCTGGAAACACCATATATTTT. Its translation is CASSQEGQGFGIHSGNTIYF.

The rearrangement links TRBV6-6 to TRBJ1-2; D call uncertain. V lost 4 bases and J lost 8, with 14 bases in between. The CDR3 spans 13 residues. The germline gives CDR1 MNHNY, CDR2 SVGAGI (reference sequence). The CDR3 protein is CASSFRRSEGYTF. CDR3 nucleotides: TGTGCCAGCAGTTTCCGGCGATCGGAGGGCTACACCTTC.

Points on this clone: At the DNA level, this CDR3 is encoded by other sequences in the same sample as well. V and J are TRBV27 and TRBJ1-5; D is unresolved. V was trimmed by 6 bases and J by 0 bases, leaving 9 bases between them. Germline V lookup: CDR1 MNHEY, CDR2 SMNVEV (reference sequence). This CDR3 contains 14 residues. The DNA of the CDR3 is TGTGCCAGCAGCTTCAGATATAGCAATCAGCCCCAGCATTTT. It encodes CASSFRYSNQPQHF.

The chain is built from TRBV7-8 and TRBJ1-6; D not resolved. This CDR3 spans 15 amino acids. Germline assignment: CDR1 SGHVS and CDR2 FQNEAQ. V was trimmed by 3 bases and J by 4 bases, leaving 10 bases between them. The CDR3 DNA sequence: TGTGCCAGCAGCTTCACCAACTCTTATAATTCACCCCTCCACTTT. Its translation: CASSFTNSYNSPLHF. The full variable domain, completed using reference TRBV7-8 and TRBJ1-6, is GAGVSQSPRYKVAKRGQDVALRCDPISGHVSLFWYQQALGQGPEFLTYFQNEAQLDKSGLPSDRFFAERPEGSVSTLKIQRTQQEDSAVYLCASSFTNSYNSPLHFGNGTRLTVT.